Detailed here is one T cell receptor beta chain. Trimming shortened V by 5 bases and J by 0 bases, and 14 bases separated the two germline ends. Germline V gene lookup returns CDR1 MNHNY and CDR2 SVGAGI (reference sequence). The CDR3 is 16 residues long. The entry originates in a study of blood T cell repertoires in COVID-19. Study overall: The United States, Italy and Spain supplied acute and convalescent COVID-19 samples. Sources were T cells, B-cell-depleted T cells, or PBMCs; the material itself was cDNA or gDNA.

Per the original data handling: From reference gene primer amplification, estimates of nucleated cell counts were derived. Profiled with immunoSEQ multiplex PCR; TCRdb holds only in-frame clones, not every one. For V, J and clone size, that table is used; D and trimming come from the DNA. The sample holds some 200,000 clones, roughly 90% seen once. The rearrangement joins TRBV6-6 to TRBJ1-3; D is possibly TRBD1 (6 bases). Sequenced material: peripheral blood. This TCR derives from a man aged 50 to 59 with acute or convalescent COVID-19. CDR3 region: CASSQQGPHSGNTIYF. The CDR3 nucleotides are TGTGCCAGCAGTCAACAGGGTCCCCACTCTGGAAACACCATATATTTT.